This T cell receptor beta chain was captured by sequencing in a study of blood T cells in healthy people across ages. Study-wide background: About one barcoded beta molecule per two T cells was the capture yield of template switching.

Next came a second PCR, run for roughly 7 to 12 cycles, which used a sample-barcoded 5' primer along with a J-beta primer mix. TCRdb redid the calling of the 5' RACE reads with MiXCR, one entry per CDR3 protein. This table holds 850,000 or so distinct CDR3 sequences, more than 25% found once. This clonotype was seen at least ten times. Germline lookup yields CDR1 MDHEN and CDR2 SYDVKM. CDR3 length: 15 residues. V lost 3 bases, J lost 0 bases, and 9 bases lay in between. The chain has TRBV28 and TRBJ2-1, with TRBD1 as a possible D gene (6 bases). The sequence was collected from an elderly woman in good health. The sequenced material came from blood. The CDR3 DNA reads TGTGCCAGCAGTTTCAGGGGTCTCTCCTACAATGAGCAGTTCTTC. Translating gives CASSFRGLSYNEQFF.